These T cell receptor beta chains were read from a single sample in a study of immune cell composition in non-small cell lung cancer. Assay: immunoSEQ multiplex PCR; the TCRdb copy retains only in-frame clones and omits some. The table lists about 4,700 clones, around 80% of them singletons. The sample comprised lung tumor tissue. The receptors were sampled from a human donor with non-small cell lung cancer. Both conserved end residues are part of each CDR3. Fields, in order: J gene, V gene, clone size, D gene, CDR3 protein, CDR3 DNA. The D gene is left open where the match is weak. The listing skips clone size in some rows; elsewhere it reads once, few, many or a size class.

j_gene: TRBJ1-6; v_gene: TRBV19; abundance: NA; d_gene: TRBD1; CDR3aa: CASSQDRADNSPLHF; CDR3nt: TGTGCCAGTAGCCAAGACAGGGCGGATAATTCACCCCTCCACTTT
j_gene: TRBJ2-7; v_gene: TRBV5-1; abundance: NA; d_gene: TRBD2; CDR3aa: CASSLGAGNEQYF; CDR3nt: TGCGCCAGCAGCTTAGGAGCGGGAAACGAGCAGTACTTC
j_gene: TRBJ2-6; v_gene: TRBV30; abundance: NA; d_gene: NA; CDR3aa: CACEESGANVLTF; CDR3nt: TGTGCCTGCGAGGAATCTGGGGCCAACGTCCTGACTTTC
j_gene: TRBJ1-6; v_gene: TRBV19; abundance: NA; d_gene: NA; CDR3aa: CASNEPGNSPLHF; CDR3nt: TGTGCCAGTAACGAGCCAGGGAATTCACCCCTCCACTTT
j_gene: TRBJ1-4; v_gene: TRBV25-1; abundance: NA; d_gene: NA; CDR3aa: CATQRAEKLFF; CDR3nt: TGTGCCACCCAGCGGGCAGAAAAACTGTTTTTT
j_gene: TRBJ1-1; v_gene: TRBV18; abundance: NA; d_gene: TRBD1; CDR3aa: CASSPSTGANLGTEAFF; CDR3nt: TGTGCCAGCTCACCCTCGACAGGGGCGAATTTGGGCACTGAAGCTTTCTTT
j_gene: TRBJ2-7; v_gene: TRBV6-5; abundance: NA; d_gene: TRBD2; CDR3aa: CASSYATSGGYEQYF; CDR3nt: TGTGCCAGCAGTTACGCGACTAGCGGGGGCTACGAGCAGTACTTC
j_gene: TRBJ2-5; v_gene: TRBV7-8; abundance: NA; d_gene: TRBD2; CDR3aa: CASSLERLRGETQYF; CDR3nt: TGTGCCAGCAGCTTAGAGAGGTTGCGGGGGGAGACCCAGTACTTC
j_gene: TRBJ2-5; v_gene: TRBV19; abundance: NA; d_gene: NA; CDR3aa: CASSIGQEETQYF; CDR3nt: TGTGCCAGTAGTATAGGACAGGAGGAGACCCAGTACTTC
j_gene: TRBJ2-3; v_gene: TRBV18; abundance: NA; d_gene: TRBD1; CDR3aa: CASSPQDRGADTQYF; CDR3nt: TGTGCCAGCTCACCACAAGACAGGGGGGCAGATACGCAGTATTTT
j_gene: TRBJ2-7; v_gene: TRBV6-6; abundance: NA; d_gene: TRBD2; CDR3aa: CASSWTSGVYEQYF; CDR3nt: TGTGCCAGCAGTTGGACTAGCGGGGTGTACGAGCAGTACTTC
j_gene: TRBJ2-1; v_gene: TRBV9; abundance: NA; d_gene: NA; CDR3aa: CASSITGDMDNEQFF; CDR3nt: TGTGCCAGCAGCATTACCGGGGACATGGACAATGAGCAGTTCTTC
j_gene: TRBJ2-7; v_gene: TRBV4-2; abundance: few; d_gene: NA; CDR3aa: CASSQDRDYEQYF; CDR3nt: TGTGCCAGCAGCCAAGATCGAGATTACGAGCAGTACTTC
j_gene: TRBJ2-1; v_gene: TRBV18; abundance: NA; d_gene: NA; CDR3aa: CASVDSHEQFF; CDR3nt: TGTGCCAGCGTGGATAGCCATGAGCAGTTCTTC
j_gene: TRBJ2-1; v_gene: TRBV19; abundance: NA; d_gene: NA; CDR3aa: CASRGPSDTSSYNEQFF; CDR3nt: TGTGCCAGTAGAGGTCCCAGCGATACATCGTCGTACAATGAGCAGTTCTTC
j_gene: TRBJ1-4; v_gene: TRBV6-6; abundance: NA; d_gene: TRBD1; CDR3aa: CASSPADRDEKLFF; CDR3nt: TGTGCCAGCAGTCCGGCGGACAGGGATGAAAAACTGTTTTTT
j_gene: TRBJ2-2; v_gene: TRBV6-6; abundance: NA; d_gene: TRBD1; CDR3aa: CASRLRTGTTGELFF; CDR3nt: TGTGCCAGCAGACTACGGACAGGTACCACCGGGGAGCTGTTTTTT
j_gene: TRBJ2-5; v_gene: TRBV23-1; abundance: NA; d_gene: TRBD1; CDR3aa: CASSQSTRDRDEETQYF; CDR3nt: TGCGCCAGCAGTCAATCCACTCGGGACAGGGACGAAGAGACCCAGTACTTC
j_gene: TRBJ1-6; v_gene: TRBV13; abundance: NA; d_gene: NA; CDR3aa: CASSLGGSSYNSPLHF; CDR3nt: TGTGCCAGCAGCTTAGGTGGGAGCTCCTATAATTCACCCCTCCACTTT
j_gene: TRBJ1-2; v_gene: TRBV2; abundance: NA; d_gene: TRBD1; CDR3aa: CASSTGATSRGYTF; CDR3nt: TGTGCCAGCAGTACAGGGGCTACGAGTCGCGGCTACACCTTC
j_gene: TRBJ2-7; v_gene: TRBV9; abundance: NA; d_gene: NA; CDR3aa: CASSVGGLNYEQYF; CDR3nt: TGTGCCAGCAGCGTAGGCGGATTAAACTACGAGCAGTACTTC
j_gene: TRBJ2-5; v_gene: TRBV13; abundance: NA; d_gene: NA; CDR3aa: CASSLGPGSQETQYF; CDR3nt: TGTGCCAGCAGCTTAGGCCCCGGGAGCCAAGAGACCCAGTACTTC
j_gene: TRBJ1-1; v_gene: TRBV19; abundance: NA; d_gene: NA; CDR3aa: CASSIRAGDTEAFF; CDR3nt: TGTGCCAGTAGTATCCGCGCAGGGGACACTGAAGCTTTCTTT
j_gene: TRBJ2-1; v_gene: TRBV28; abundance: NA; d_gene: TRBD2; CDR3aa: CASSSGLAGGVQFF; CDR3nt: TGTGCCAGCAGTTCCGGGCTAGCGGGAGGGGTACAGTTCTTC
j_gene: TRBJ1-4; v_gene: TRBV14; abundance: NA; d_gene: NA; CDR3aa: CASKLNTQVGKLFF; CDR3nt: TGTGCCAGCAAACTAAATACACAGGTTGGAAAACTGTTTTTT
j_gene: TRBJ2-6; v_gene: TRBV27; abundance: NA; d_gene: NA; CDR3aa: CASSFVGGGSGANVLTF; CDR3nt: TGTGCCAGCAGTTTTGTGGGAGGGGGCTCTGGGGCCAACGTCCTGACTTTC
j_gene: TRBJ2-3; v_gene: TRBV11-3; abundance: NA; d_gene: NA; CDR3aa: CASSLGGSGGTDTQYF; CDR3nt: TGTGCCAGCAGCTTAGGGGGTAGCGGAGGCACAGATACGCAGTATTTT
j_gene: TRBJ2-7; v_gene: TRBV6-5; abundance: NA; d_gene: TRBD1; CDR3aa: CASSYLGTGLSEQYF; CDR3nt: TGTGCCAGCAGTTACTTGGGGACAGGGCTGTCCGAGCAGTACTTC
j_gene: TRBJ2-1; v_gene: TRBV18; abundance: NA; d_gene: TRBD1; CDR3aa: CASSSYWTGIINEQFF; CDR3nt: TGTGCCAGCTCATCCTATTGGACAGGTATCATTAATGAGCAGTTCTTC